What follows is one TCR beta chain and its context. A single base separates this from a much larger clone, so it may be a read error. The germline V gene has CDR1 MNHEY and CDR2 SVGAGI. The CDR3 contains 14 residues. These data are taken from a study of T cells in Graves' hyperthyroidism and ophthalmopathy. Fresh peripheral blood, 8 to 10 ml, was the source of the PBMCs. Regions amplified from RNA transcripts were the TCR beta CDR3 regions. The primer set for the first-round RT-PCR of the TCR CDR3 was HTBI. TCRdb re-analysed the multiplex PCR reads in MiXCR, keeping a single row per CDR3 protein. In the table there are a few hundred thousand distinct CDR3 sequences, 20% to 25% of which are singletons.

The source is a man aged 18 to 35 with Graves' hyperthyroidism. The rearrangement uses TRBV6-5 and TRBJ2-5, with 8 bases fitting TRBD2. Sequencing was done on a sample of blood. DNA for the CDR3: TGTGCCATCAGTTTGACTAGCGTGGAAGAGACCCAGTACTTC. Its protein is CAISLTSVEETQYF.